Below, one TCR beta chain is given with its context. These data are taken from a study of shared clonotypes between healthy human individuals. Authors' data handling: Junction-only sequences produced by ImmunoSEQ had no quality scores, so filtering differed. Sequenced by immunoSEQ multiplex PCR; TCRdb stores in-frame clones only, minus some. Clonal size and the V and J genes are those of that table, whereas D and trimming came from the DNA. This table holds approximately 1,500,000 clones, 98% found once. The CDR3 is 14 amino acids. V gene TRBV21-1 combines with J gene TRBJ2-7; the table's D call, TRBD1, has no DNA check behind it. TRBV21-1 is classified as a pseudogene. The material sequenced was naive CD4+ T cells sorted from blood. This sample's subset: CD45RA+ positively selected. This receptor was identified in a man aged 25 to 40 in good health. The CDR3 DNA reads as TGTGCCAGCAGAAGACAGGGGCTTGGGTACGAGCAGTACTTC. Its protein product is CASRRQGLGYEQYF.